These 28 T cell receptor beta chains originate from one sample sequenced in a study of blood T cell repertoires in COVID-19 (dated by TCRdb to 2019 to 2021). Libraries were made using the immunoSEQ multiplex PCR assay. Imported from immuneACCESS, the table was reduced by TCRdb to in-frame sequences with V and J called. These copies leave out some clones; in studies compared against another copy, an unresolved V gene accounts for under half, and the cause of the remainder is not known. Within this sample are approximately 50,000 clones, with approximately 79% of them counted one time only. Together, the top ten hold roughly 25% of the sample. The sequenced sample consisted of peripheral blood. Receptors originate from a man aged 65 to 79 with acute or convalescent COVID-19.

The chain's CDR3 is CASHRGPNEKLFF. The CDR3 DNA follows: TGTGCCAGTCACAGGGGTCCTAATGAAAAACTGTTTTTT. The rearrangement joins TRBV19 to TRBJ1-4; the match to TRBD1 covers 7 bases. With 8 bases clipped from V and 3 bases from J, the junction kept 3 bases outside the gene matches. CDR1 is LNHDA and CDR2 is SQIVND in the germline V gene (reference sequence). The CDR3 runs to 13 residues. Supplemented by reference TRBV19 and TRBJ1-4, the full variable domain reads DGGITQSPKYLFRKEGQNVTLSCEQNLNHDAMYWYRQDPGQGLRLIYYSQIVNDFQKGDIAEGYSVSREKKESFPLTVTSAQKNPTAFYLCASHRGPNEKLFFGSGTQLSVL.

The chain is built from TRBV12-3 or TRBV12-4 and TRBJ2-7; the D gene is possibly TRBD2 (5 bases). The V gene lost 7 bases and the J gene lost 2 bases, with 12 bases spanning the gap. This CDR3 region has 13 residues. This CDR3 is CASTPGLTYEQYF. CDR3 DNA: TGTGCCAGCACCCCCGGACTTACCTACGAGCAGTACTTC.

This chain joins TRBV7-6 and TRBJ1-1; no reliable D call. The V gene lost 1 base and the J gene lost 0 bases, with 9 bases spanning the gap. The germline V gene encodes CDR1 SGHVS and CDR2 FNYEAQ. The CDR3 loop spans 15 amino acids. CDR3 sequence reads: CASSLGRVLNTEAFF. The CDR3 DNA reads TGTGCCAGCAGCTTAGGGCGGGTATTGAACACTGAAGCTTTCTTT.

The rearrangement links TRBV6-4 to TRBJ2-7; 7 bases match TRBD1. CDR3 length equals 13 residues. From germline, CDR1 is MRHNA and CDR2 SNTAGT. V shed 4 bases and J 5 bases; nucleotides not matched to a gene: 5. The CDR3 loop is CASSAEGGHEQYF. CDR3 nucleotides: TGTGCCAGCAGTGCAGAAGGGGGCCACGAGCAGTACTTC.

This clone was seen once. The rearrangement uses TRBV27 and TRBJ1-1; 7 bases agree with TRBD1. Germline V CDR1 and CDR2: MNHEY, SMNVEV (reference sequence). This CDR3 spans 15 amino acids. V gave up 3 bases and J gave up 6 bases; unmatched junction bases: 10. CDR3 loop: CASSFNSQGLAEAFF. For the CDR3, the DNA is TGTGCCAGCAGTTTTAATTCACAGGGGCTCGCTGAAGCTTTCTTT.

This clone was picked up a small number of times. CDR3 residues: CASSERALQGLGNTEAFF. CDR3 in DNA: TGTGCCAGCAGCGAGAGGGCCCTTCAGGGGCTGGGGAACACTGAAGCTTTCTTT. J is TRBJ1-1 and V is TRBV9, with D possibly being TRBD1 (6 bases). CDR3 length: 18 amino acids. CDR1 SGDLS and CDR2 YYNGEE come from the germline V gene. Trimming removed 3 bases from V and 1 base from J, with 22 bases in between.

This chain's CDR3 is CASSLLFAGQGNYEQYF. In DNA form, the CDR3 reads TGTGCCAGCAGTCTCCTCTTTGCCGGACAGGGCAACTACGAGCAGTACTTC. This chain connects TRBV6-6 to TRBJ2-7; 8 positions match TRBD1. The ends lost 5 bases at V and 3 bases at J; junction bases unmatched: 15. Germline V lookup: CDR1 MNHNY, CDR2 SVGAGI (reference sequence). This CDR3 region has 17 residues.

The J gene is TRBJ1-2, the V gene TRBV19; 9 bases are shared with TRBD1. Trimming removed 3 bases from V and 6 bases from J; junction bases left unmatched: 2. Germline loops: CDR1 LNHDA, CDR2 SQIVND (reference sequence). This CDR3 has 13 residues. In DNA form, the CDR3 reads TGTGCCAGTAGTATCCGACAGGGGGATGGCTACACCTTC. Translating it yields CASSIRQGDGYTF.

This sequence joins TRBV3-1 (or the pseudogene TRBV3-2) and TRBJ2-2, with a tentative D call TRBD1 (5 bases). The CDR3 is 14 amino acids. Trimming left V 4 bases short and J 4 bases short, with 10 bases between. Germline CDR1 LGHDT, CDR2 YNNKEL (reference sequence). CDR3: CASSLRVGTGELFF. The CDR3 coding sequence is TGTGCCAGCAGCCTCAGGGTGGGCACCGGGGAGCTGTTTTTT.

This clone was observed a handful of times. The V and J genes are TRBV11-3 and TRBJ2-2; a weak D match, TRBD2 (6 bases). Germline CDR1 is SGHNT and CDR2 is YENEEA. Trimming pared 1 base from V and 4 bases from J, leaving 16 bases between. This CDR3 has 17 amino acids. CDR3 nucleotides: TGTGCCAGCAGCTTAGGGGGGACTGTGCTGGGCACCGGGGAGCTGTTTTTT. Its translation: CASSLGGTVLGTGELFF.

The rearrangement links TRBV6-5 to TRBJ2-1, with D possibly matching TRBD1 (5 bases). CDR1 is MNHEY, CDR2 SVGAGI, per germline. V lost 5 bases to trimming and J lost 3 bases, with 8 bases between them. This CDR3 region has 13 residues. CDR3 sequence: CASSRGHYNEQFF. CDR3 nucleotides: TGTGCCAGCAGTCGAGGACACTACAATGAGCAGTTCTTC.

The rearrangement joins TRBV7-2 to TRBJ2-3, with 12 bases that match TRBD2. Trimming removed 3 bases from V and 4 bases from J; junction bases left unmatched: 2. The germline gives CDR1 SGHTA, CDR2 FQGNSA. This CDR3 is built from 15 residues. Here the CDR3 reads CASSLTSGSPDTQYF. The CDR3 nucleotides are TGTGCCAGCAGCTTGACTAGCGGGAGCCCAGATACGCAGTATTTT.

This clone was observed a handful of times. This sample also contains other DNA sequences that code for the same CDR3. The J gene is TRBJ1-5, the V gene TRBV3-1 (or the pseudogene TRBV3-2); D may be TRBD1 (5 bases). Germline V lookup: CDR1 LGHDT, CDR2 YNNKEL (reference sequence). This CDR3 spans 13 amino acids. V lost 0 bases to trimming and J lost 6 bases, with 6 bases between them. The CDR3 sequence is CASSQDRGQPQHF. CDR3 sequence (DNA): TGTGCCAGCAGCCAAGATAGGGGTCAGCCCCAGCATTTT.

The chain links TRBV6-5 to TRBJ1-4, with D perhaps TRBD1 (6 bases). The germline CDR1 and CDR2 sequences are MNHEY and SVGAGI. This CDR3 comprises 14 residues. Trimming stripped 9 bases from V and 7 bases from J, with 18 bases between. The CDR3 DNA sequence: TGTGCCAGTGATACCGGGACATTGAGTGAAAAACTGTTTTTT. Protein sequence: CASDTGTLSEKLFF.

CDR3 nucleotides: TGTGCCAGCCGGCAGGGGTCCGGGGAGCTGTTTTTT. It translates to CASRQGSGELFF. This chain links TRBV12-3 or TRBV12-4 with TRBJ2-2, with D tentatively TRBD1 (6 bases). The length of the CDR3 is 12 residues. Trimming removed 8 bases at V and 6 bases at J, with 10 bases between.

This chain's CDR3 is CASTVRRGAQETQYF. The DNA for the CDR3 is TGTGCCAGCACGGTGAGGCGGGGGGCCCAAGAGACCCAGTACTTC. This sequence joins TRBV27 and TRBJ2-5; 8 bases map to TRBD2. Germline CDR1 and CDR2: MNHEY and SMNVEV (reference sequence). This CDR3 has 15 amino acids. Trimming cost V 7 bases and J 1 base; bases outside gene matches: 8.

This chain links TRBV5-1 with TRBJ1-2; perhaps TRBD1 as D (6 bases). Per germline, CDR1 SGHRS and CDR2 YFSETQ. The CDR3 spans 15 residues. With 4 bases removed from V and 2 bases from J, the gap between germline ends came to 15 bases. As DNA, the CDR3 is TGCGCCAGCAGCATCACTACGGACAGCAACTATGGCTACACCTTC. This gives the protein CASSITTDSNYGYTF.

This rearrangement joins TRBV5-4 to TRBJ2-1; 8 positions match TRBD2. Trimming cost V 4 bases and J 6 bases; bases outside gene matches: 18. The CDR3 has 18 amino acids. In germline, CDR1 is SGHNT, CDR2 YYREEE (reference sequence). CDR3 nucleotides: TGTGCCAGCAGCCCCTCGGGGGGGGGCCGGGTCTTGGGCAATGAGCAGTTCTTC. Protein: CASSPSGGGRVLGNEQFF.

J is TRBJ2-7 and V is TRBV10-3, with D maybe TRBD2 (6 bases). The germline gives CDR1 ENHRY, CDR2 SYGVKD. The CDR3 covers 12 residues. Deletions cut 6 bases from V and 7 bases from J, with 13 bases between. CDR3 in DNA: TGTGCCATCAGGGGGACTTCCACGGAGCAGTACTTC. It encodes CAIRGTSTEQYF.

The V call is TRBV6-5, the J call TRBJ2-3, with D possibly being TRBD2 (5 bases). Trimming stripped 6 bases from V and 8 bases from J, with 18 bases between. The CDR3 totals 14 residues. CDR1 and CDR2 (germline): MNHEY, SVGAGI. As DNA, the CDR3 is TGTGCCAGCAGGGCCAGAGCGGTGTCTGGTACGCAGTATTTT. This encodes CASRARAVSGTQYF.

CDR3 region: CASSSSQGTGTEAFF. The CDR3 region has the DNA TGCGCCAGCAGCTCGTCCCAGGGAACAGGCACTGAAGCTTTCTTT. This rearrangement joins TRBV5-1 to TRBJ1-1; the D gene is possibly TRBD1 (5 bases). V was shortened by 3 bases and J by 4 bases, with 16 bases between the two germline ends. The V gene's germline CDR1 is SGHRS and CDR2 YFSETQ. CDR3 length: 15 amino acids.

The chain uses TRBV12-3 or TRBV12-4 and TRBJ1-2; no clear D gene. The CDR3 spans 13 residues. V gave up 8 bases and J gave up 4 bases, with 14 bases separating them. The DNA for the CDR3 is TGTGCCAGCGCCCCGAGGTTGTTCTATGGCTACACCTTC. Its protein is CASAPRLFYGYTF.

The genes are TRBV6-6 and TRBJ2-2, with 7 positions matching TRBD1. This CDR3 has 16 residues. Trimming cost V 2 bases and J 1 base; bases outside gene matches: 4. Germline V gene data show CDR1 as MNHNY and CDR2 as SVGAGI (reference sequence). CDR3 protein: CASSYDRTGNTGELFF. The DNA of the CDR3 is TGTGCCAGCAGTTACGACAGGACAGGGAACACCGGGGAGCTGTTTTTT.

CDR3 loop: CASSAGTSSYEQYF. In DNA form, the CDR3 reads TGTGCCAGCAGCGCAGGGACTAGCTCCTACGAGCAGTACTTC. The genes are TRBV7-2 and TRBJ2-7, with 8 nucleotides matching TRBD2. The V and J ends lost 5 bases and 0 bases, in that order; junction bases with no gene match: 3. Germline V lookup: CDR1 SGHTA, CDR2 FQGNSA. The CDR3 has 14 amino acids.

Turning to this clone: The germline gene is not matched at one end of the junction; a read error may be the cause. The chain couples TRBV7-9 to TRBJ1-2, with a tentative D call TRBD1 (6 bases). The V gene's germline CDR1 is SEHNR and CDR2 FQNEAQ (reference sequence). This CDR3 has 15 amino acids. CDR3 loop: CASSIAQGINYGYTF. The CDR3 DNA follows: TGTGCCAGCAGCATAGCGCAGGGGATTAACTATGGCTACACCTTC.

In its sample, this clone was seen many times. Other DNA sequences in the sample encode the same CDR3. The chain couples TRBV19 to TRBJ2-7; possibly TRBD2 for D (6 bases). In germline, CDR1 is LNHDA, CDR2 SQIVND (reference sequence). V lost 1 base, J lost 3 bases, and 10 bases lay in between. The CDR3 length is 14 residues. CDR3 sequence: CASSIVAGGYEQYF. CDR3 coding DNA: TGTGCCAGTAGTATAGTAGCCGGGGGCTACGAGCAGTACTTC.

V and J are TRBV27 and TRBJ1-6, with 7 nucleotides matching TRBD1. This CDR3 region has 14 residues. In germline, CDR1 is MNHEY, CDR2 SMNVEV (reference sequence). V shed 1 base, J shed 7 bases, and the junction held 1 base outside the gene matches. As DNA, the CDR3 is TGTGCCAGCAGTTTATTGGACAGGAATTCACCCCTCCACTTT. It is translated as CASSLLDRNSPLHF.

The chain carries TRBV19 and TRBJ1-2; the match to TRBD1 covers 8 bases. The CDR3 runs to 14 residues. V lost 4 bases to trimming and J lost 4 bases; unmatched junction nucleotides: 5. CDR1 LNHDA and CDR2 SQIVND come from the germline V gene (reference sequence). CDR3 sequence: CASSTLDRGYGYTF. The DNA of the CDR3 is TGTGCCAGTAGTACACTCGACAGGGGCTATGGCTACACCTTC.